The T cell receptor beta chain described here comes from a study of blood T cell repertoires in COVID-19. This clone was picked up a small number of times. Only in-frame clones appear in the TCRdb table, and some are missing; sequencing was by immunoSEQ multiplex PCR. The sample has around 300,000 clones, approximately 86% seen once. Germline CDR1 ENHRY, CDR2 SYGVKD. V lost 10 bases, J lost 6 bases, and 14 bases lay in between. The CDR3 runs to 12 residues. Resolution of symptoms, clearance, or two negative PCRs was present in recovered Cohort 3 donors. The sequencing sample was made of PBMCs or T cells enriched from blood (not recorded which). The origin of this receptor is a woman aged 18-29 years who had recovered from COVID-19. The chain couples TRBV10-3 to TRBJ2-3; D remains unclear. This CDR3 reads CATASPGDTQYF. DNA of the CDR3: TGTGCCACAGCGTCCCCCGGGGATACGCAGTATTTT.